The present TCR beta chain was sequenced within a study of cytomegalovirus exposure and HLA in healthy donors. Data came from immunoSEQ multiplex PCR; TCRdb stores just in-frame clones and leaves some out. The sample has some 320,000 clones, around 90% seen once. As to this clone: Its antigen is not known.

The study's findings and limits: The study recorded 150 to 200 TCR beta chains that were cytomegalovirus-associated.

The V end was cut by 0 bases, the J end by 4 bases, with 12 bases between. There are 15 residues in the CDR3. Germline V gene lookup returns CDR1 PRHDT and CDR2 FYEKMQ (reference sequence). The sequenced sample consisted of PBMCs. The origin of this receptor is a woman aged 25 to 39 in good health and CMV-seropositive. V and J are TRBV13 and TRBJ1-2; D perhaps matches TRBD1 (5 bases). CDR3 nucleotides: TGTGCCAGCAGCTTAGGGGGAGGGGAGTTCTATGGCTACACCTTC. This gives the protein CASSLGGGEFYGYTF.